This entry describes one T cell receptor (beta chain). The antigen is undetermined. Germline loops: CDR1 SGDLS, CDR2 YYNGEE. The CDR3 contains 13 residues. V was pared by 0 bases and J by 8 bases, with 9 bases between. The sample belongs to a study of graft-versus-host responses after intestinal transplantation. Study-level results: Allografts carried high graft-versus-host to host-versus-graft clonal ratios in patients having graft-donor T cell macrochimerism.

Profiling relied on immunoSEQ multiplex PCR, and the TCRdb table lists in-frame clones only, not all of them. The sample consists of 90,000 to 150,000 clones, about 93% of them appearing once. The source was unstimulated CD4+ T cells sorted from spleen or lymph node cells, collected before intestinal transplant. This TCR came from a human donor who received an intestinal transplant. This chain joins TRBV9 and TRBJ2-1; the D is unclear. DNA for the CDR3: TGTGCCAGCAGCGTAGCGAGGCCGGATGAGCAGTTCTTC. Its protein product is CASSVARPDEQFF.